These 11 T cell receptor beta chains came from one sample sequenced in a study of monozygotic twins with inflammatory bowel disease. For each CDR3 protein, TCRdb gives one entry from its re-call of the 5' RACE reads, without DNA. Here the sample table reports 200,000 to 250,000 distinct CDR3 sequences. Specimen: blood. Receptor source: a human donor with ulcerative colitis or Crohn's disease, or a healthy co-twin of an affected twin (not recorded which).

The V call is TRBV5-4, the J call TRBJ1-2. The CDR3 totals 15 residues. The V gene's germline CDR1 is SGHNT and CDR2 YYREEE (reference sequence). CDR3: CASSLAVELDYGYTF.

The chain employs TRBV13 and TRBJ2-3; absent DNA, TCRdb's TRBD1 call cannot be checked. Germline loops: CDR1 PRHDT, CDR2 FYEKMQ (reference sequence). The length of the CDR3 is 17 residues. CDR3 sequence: CASSLGSLAGAADTQYF.

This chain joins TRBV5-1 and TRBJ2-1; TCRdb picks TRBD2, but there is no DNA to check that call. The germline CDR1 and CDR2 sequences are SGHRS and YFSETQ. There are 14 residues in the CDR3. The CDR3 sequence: CASSQTSGRGEQFF.

This CDR3 is CASSFTSGSNYEQYF. The chain uses TRBV7-2 and TRBJ2-7; TCRdb's assignment of TRBD2 cannot be checked, as there is no DNA. CDR1 and CDR2 (germline): SGHTA, FQGNSA. The CDR3 is 15 amino acids.

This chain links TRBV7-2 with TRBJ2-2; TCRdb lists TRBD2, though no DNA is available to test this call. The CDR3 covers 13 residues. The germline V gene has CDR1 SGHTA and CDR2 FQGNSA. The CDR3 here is CATGRREAGELFF.

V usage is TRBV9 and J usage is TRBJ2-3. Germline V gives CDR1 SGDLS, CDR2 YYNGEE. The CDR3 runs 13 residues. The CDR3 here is CASSFSDGDTQYF.

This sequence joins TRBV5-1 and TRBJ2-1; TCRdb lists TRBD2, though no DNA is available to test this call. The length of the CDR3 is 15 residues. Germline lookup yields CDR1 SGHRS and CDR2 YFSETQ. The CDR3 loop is CASSRLGPTGNEQFF.

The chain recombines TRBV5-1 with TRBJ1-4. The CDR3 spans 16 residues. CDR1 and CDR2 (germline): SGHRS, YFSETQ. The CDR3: CASSLGRTASNEKLFF.

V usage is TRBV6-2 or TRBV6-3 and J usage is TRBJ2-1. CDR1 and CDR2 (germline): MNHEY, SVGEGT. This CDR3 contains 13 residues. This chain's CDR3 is CASSYVIHNEQFF.

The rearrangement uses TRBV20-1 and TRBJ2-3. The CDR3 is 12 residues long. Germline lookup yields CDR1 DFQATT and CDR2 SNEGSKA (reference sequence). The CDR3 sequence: CSASSERDTQYF.

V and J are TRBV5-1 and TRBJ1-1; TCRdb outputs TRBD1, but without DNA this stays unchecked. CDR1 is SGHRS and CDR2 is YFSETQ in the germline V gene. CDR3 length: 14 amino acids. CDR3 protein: CASRSNTGGTEAFF.